This entry is about one T cell receptor (beta chain). Its antigen is unidentified. This specimen comes from a study of cytomegalovirus exposure and HLA in healthy donors. Donors were nominally healthy when sampled, though unrecorded immune exposures were likely. Overall study findings and caveats: Sequencing likely produced, as an artifact, a cluster of highly shared sequence variants. HLA restriction was apparent for most CMV-associated TCR beta chains in a later analysis. Across all donors, roughly uniform sequencing depth was an assumption of the presence/absence analyses.

13 Jbeta primers and 60 Vbeta primers were used for the PCR. Measured with immunoSEQ multiplex PCR; TCRdb has only the in-frame clones, and not every one. Of about 160,000 clones in the sample, 82% were seen once. The specimen was PBMCs. This sequence originates from a male donor in good health and CMV-seropositive.

CDR3 protein: CSVGSGNQPQHF. DNA of the CDR3: TGCAGCGTGGGCAGTGGCAATCAGCCCCAGCATTTT. This sequence joins TRBV29-1 and TRBJ1-5, with D unresolved. Per the germline V gene, CDR1 is SQVTM and CDR2 is ANQGSEA. V dropped 6 bases and J dropped 2 bases, with 8 bases sitting between them. The CDR3 has 12 residues. Using reference TRBV29-1 and TRBJ1-5 for the parts outside the CDR3, the full variable domain is SAVISQKPSRDICQRGTSLTIQCQVDSQVTMMFWYRQQPGQSLTLIATANQGSEATYESGFVIDKFPISRPNLTFSTLTVSNMSPEDSSIYLCSVGSGNQPQHFGDGTRLSIL.